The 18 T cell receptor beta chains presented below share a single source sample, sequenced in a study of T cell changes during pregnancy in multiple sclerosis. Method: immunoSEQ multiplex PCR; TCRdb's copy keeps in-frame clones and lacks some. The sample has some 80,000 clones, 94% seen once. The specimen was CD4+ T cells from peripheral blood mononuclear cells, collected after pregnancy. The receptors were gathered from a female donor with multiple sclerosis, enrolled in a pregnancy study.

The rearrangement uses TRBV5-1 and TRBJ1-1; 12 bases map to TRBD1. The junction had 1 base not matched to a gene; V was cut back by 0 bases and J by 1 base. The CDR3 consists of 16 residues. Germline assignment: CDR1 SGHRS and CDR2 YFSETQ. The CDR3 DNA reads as TGCGCCAGCAGCTTGGTGGGACAGGGGGCGAACACTGAAGCTTTCTTT. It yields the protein CASSLVGQGANTEAFF.

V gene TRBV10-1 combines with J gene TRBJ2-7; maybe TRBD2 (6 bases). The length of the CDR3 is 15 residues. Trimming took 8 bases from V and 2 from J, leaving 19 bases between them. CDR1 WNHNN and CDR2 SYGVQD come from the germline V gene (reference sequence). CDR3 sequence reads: CASDKPGLRPYEQYF. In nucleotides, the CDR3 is TGCGCCAGCGATAAACCGGGACTGCGCCCCTACGAGCAGTACTTC.

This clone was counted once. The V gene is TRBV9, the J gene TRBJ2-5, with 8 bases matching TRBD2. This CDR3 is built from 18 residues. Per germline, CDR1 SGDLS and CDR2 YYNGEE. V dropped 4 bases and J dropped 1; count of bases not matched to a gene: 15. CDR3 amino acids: CASSRSPAGGPTQETQYF. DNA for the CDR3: TGTGCCAGCAGCCGGAGCCCCGCGGGAGGCCCGACCCAAGAGACCCAGTACTTC. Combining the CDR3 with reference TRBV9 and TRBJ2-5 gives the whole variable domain DSGVTQTPKHLITATGQRVTLRCSPRSGDLSVYWYQQSLDQGLQFLIQYYNGEERAKGNILERFSAQQFPDLHSELNLSSLELGDSALYFCASSRSPAGGPTQETQYFGPGTRLLVL.

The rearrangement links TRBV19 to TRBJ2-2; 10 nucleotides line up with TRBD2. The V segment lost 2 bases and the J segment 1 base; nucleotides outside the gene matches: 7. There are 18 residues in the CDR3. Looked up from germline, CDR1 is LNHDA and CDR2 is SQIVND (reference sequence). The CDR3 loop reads CASSIYLAGEWNTGELFF. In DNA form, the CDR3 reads TGTGCCAGTAGTATATACCTAGCGGGAGAGTGGAACACCGGGGAGCTGTTTTTT.

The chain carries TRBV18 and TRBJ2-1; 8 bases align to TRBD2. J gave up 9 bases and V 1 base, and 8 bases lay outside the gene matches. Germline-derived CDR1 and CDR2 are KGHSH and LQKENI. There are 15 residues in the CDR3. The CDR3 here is CASSPRSGSKSEQFF. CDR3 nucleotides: TGTGCCAGCTCACCACGAAGCGGGAGCAAAAGTGAGCAGTTCTTC.

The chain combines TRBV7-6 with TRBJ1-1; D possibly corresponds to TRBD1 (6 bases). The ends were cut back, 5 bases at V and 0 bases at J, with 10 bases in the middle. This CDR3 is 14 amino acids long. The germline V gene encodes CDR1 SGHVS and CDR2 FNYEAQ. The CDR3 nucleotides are TGTGCCAGCAGCCCCGGGACACTGAACACTGAAGCTTTCTTT. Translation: CASSPGTLNTEAFF.

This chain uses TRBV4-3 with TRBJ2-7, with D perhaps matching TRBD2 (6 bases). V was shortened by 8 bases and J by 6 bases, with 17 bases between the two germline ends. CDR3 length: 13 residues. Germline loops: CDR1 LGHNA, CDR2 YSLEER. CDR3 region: CASARGGTGEQYF. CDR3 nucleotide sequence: TGCGCCAGCGCCCGGGGCGGGACGGGCGAGCAGTACTTC.

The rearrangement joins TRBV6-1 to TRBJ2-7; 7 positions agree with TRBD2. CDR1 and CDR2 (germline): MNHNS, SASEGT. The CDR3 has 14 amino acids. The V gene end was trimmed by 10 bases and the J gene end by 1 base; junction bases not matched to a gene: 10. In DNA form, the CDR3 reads TGTGCCACCGGGGGGACGTACCAATCCTACGAGCAGTACTTC. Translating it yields CATGGTYQSYEQYF.

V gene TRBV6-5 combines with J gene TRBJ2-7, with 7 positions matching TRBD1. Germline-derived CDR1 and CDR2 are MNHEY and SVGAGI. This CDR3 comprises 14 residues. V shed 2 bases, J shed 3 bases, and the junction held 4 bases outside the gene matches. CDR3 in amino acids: CASSYGTALYEQYF. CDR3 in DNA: TGTGCCAGCAGTTACGGGACAGCTCTCTACGAGCAGTACTTC.

The DNA of the CDR3 is TGTGCCAGCAGATGGACAGGGGGTAGGAATTCACCCCTCCACTTT. It yields the protein CASRWTGGRNSPLHF. The chain employs TRBV6-5 and TRBJ1-6; 10 nucleotides align to TRBD1. V lost 6 bases, J lost 7 bases, and 6 bases stayed unmatched. CDR1 and CDR2 (germline): MNHEY, SVGAGI. The CDR3 contains 15 residues.

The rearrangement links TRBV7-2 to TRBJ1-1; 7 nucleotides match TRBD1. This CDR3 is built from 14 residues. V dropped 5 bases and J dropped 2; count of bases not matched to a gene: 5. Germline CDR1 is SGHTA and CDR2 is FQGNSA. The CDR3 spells CASSPRQGNTEAFF. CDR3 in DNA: TGTGCCAGCAGCCCTCGACAGGGCAACACTGAAGCTTTCTTT.

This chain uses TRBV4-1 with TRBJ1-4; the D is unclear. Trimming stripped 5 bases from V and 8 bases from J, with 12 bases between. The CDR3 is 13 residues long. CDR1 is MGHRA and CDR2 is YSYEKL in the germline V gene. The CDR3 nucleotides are TGCGCCAGCAGCGCACTTGGTGAGGAAAAACTGTTTTTT. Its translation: CASSALGEEKLFF.

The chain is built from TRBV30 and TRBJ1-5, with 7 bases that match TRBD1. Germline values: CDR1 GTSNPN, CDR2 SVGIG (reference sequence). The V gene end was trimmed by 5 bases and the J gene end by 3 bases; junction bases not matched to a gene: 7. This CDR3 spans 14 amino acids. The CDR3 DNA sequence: TGTGCCTGGGGCAGGGGACAGCTCAATCAGCCCCAGCATTTT. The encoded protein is CAWGRGQLNQPQHF.

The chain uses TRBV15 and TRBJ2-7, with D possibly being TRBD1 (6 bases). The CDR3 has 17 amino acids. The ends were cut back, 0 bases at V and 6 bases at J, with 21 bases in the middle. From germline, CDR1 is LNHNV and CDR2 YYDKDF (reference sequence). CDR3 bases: TGTGCCACCAGCAGAGATTTCTCGGCAGGGGCTCTCTCCGAGCAGTACTTC. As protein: CATSRDFSAGALSEQYF.

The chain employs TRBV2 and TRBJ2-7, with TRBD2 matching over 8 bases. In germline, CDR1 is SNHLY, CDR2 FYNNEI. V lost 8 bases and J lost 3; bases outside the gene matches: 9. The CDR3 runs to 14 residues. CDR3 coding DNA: TGTGCCAGCCGGGGCGGGGGGCGGAACTACGAGCAGTACTTC. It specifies CASRGGGRNYEQYF.

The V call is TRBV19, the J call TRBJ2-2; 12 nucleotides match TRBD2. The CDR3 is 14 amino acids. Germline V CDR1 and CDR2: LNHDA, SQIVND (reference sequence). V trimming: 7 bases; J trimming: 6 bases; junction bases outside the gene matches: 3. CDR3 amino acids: CASNLAGGPGELFF. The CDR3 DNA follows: TGTGCCAGTAACCTAGCGGGAGGGCCCGGGGAGCTGTTTTTT.

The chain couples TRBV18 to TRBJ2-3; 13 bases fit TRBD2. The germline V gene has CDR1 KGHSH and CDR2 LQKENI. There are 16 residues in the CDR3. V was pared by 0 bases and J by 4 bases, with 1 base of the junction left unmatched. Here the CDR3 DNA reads TGTGCCAGCTCACCACCCGGACTAGCGGGAGCAGATACGCAGTATTTT. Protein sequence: CASSPPGLAGADTQYF.

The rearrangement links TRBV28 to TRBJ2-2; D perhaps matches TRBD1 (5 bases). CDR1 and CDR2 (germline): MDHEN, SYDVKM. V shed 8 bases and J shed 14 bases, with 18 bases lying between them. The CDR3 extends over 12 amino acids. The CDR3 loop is CASHQSRVGLFF. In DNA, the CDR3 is TGTGCCAGCCACCAGAGCAGGGTCGGTCTGTTTTTT.